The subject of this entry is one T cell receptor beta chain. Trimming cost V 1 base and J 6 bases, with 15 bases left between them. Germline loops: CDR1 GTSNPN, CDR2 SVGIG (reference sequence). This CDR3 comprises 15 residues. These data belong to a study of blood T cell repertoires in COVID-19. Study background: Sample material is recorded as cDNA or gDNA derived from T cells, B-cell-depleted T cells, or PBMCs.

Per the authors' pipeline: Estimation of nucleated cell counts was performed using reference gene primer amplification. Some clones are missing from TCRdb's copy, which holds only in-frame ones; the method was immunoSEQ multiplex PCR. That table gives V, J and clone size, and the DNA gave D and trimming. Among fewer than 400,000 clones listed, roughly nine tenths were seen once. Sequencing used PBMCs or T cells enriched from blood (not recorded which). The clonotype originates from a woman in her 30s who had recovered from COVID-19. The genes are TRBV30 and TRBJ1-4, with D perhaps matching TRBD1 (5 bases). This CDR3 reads CAWSAAGVGYEKLFF. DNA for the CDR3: TGTGCCTGGAGTGCCGCGGGGGTCGGGTATGAAAAACTGTTTTTT.